A selection of T cell receptor beta chains follows, all from one sample in a study of T-cell reconstitution after alpha-beta-depleted transplantation in children. Each CDR3 protein gets one entry after TCRdb re-called the PCR reads with MiXCR. The sample shows fewer than 1 million distinct CDR3 sequences, around 17% of them seen only once. The sequenced sample was PBMCs, mostly from graft donor cells, obtained 360 days after TCRalphabeta/CD19-depleted stem cell transplant. The receptors shown here come from a male patient aged 10 to 17 who had a stem cell transplant for acute lymphoblastic leukemia, so the T cells may come from the graft donor. Both conserved end residues are part of each CDR3. Fields, in order: clone size, V gene, J gene, D gene, CDR3 protein, CDR3 DNA. The D gene is left open where the match is weak. Not every row has a clone size; where given, it reads once, few, many or a size class.

-,TRBV5-1,TRBJ2-5,-,CASSLGQHSQETQYF,TGCGCCAGCAGCTTGGGGCAGCATTCCCAAGAGACCCAGTACTTC
few,TRBV13,TRBJ2-3,-,CASSSSLTDTQYF,TGTGCCAGCAGCTCCTCCCTCACAGATACGCAGTATTTT
-,TRBV5-1,TRBJ2-1,-,CASSLLGIREQFF,TGCGCCAGCAGCCTGTTGGGGATACGGGAGCAGTTCTTC
-,TRBV12-3/TRBV12-4,TRBJ2-5,-,CASSSWGPRETQYF,TGTGCCAGCAGTTCCTGGGGGCCGAGAGAGACCCAGTACTTC
-,TRBV29-1,TRBJ1-3,-,CSVAGQYASGNTIYF,TGCAGCGTCGCCGGACAGTACGCCTCTGGAAACACCATATATTTT
-,TRBV7-2,TRBJ1-6,-,CASSLERRNNSPLHF,TGTGCCAGCAGCTTAGAGCGACGGAATAATTCACCCCTCCACTTT
few,TRBV3-1,TRBJ2-3,TRBD2,CASKQEAGGPDTDTQYF,TGTGCCAGCAAGCAGGAAGCGGGAGGGCCTGACACAGATACGCAGTATTTT
few,TRBV7-9,TRBJ2-1,TRBD2,CASSPLAGVSSEQFF,TGTGCCAGCAGCCCGTTAGCGGGAGTCTCTTCCGAGCAGTTCTTC
-,TRBV5-1,TRBJ1-3,-,CASSFSGFGNTIYF,TGCGCCAGCAGCTTTTCGGGGTTCGGAAACACCATATATTTT
many,TRBV5-1,TRBJ2-2,TRBD1,CASSLEGRGTTGELFF,TGCGCCAGCAGCTTGGAAGGCAGGGGGACCACCGGGGAGCTGTTTTTT
-,TRBV15,TRBJ1-2,-,CATSIILYRDGYTF,TGTGCCACCAGCATCATCCTCTACAGGGATGGCTACACCTTC
-,TRBV6-5,TRBJ2-7,TRBD2,CASSYTLFNREANYEQYF,TGTGCCAGCAGTTACACCCTTTTTAATCGGGAGGCGAATTACGAGCAGTACTTC
-,TRBV29-1,TRBJ2-6,-,CSVLGTSSGANVLTF,TGCAGCGTTCTGGGGACAAGCTCTGGGGCCAACGTCCTGACTTTC
few,TRBV28,TRBJ2-7,-,CASSPRGVGSYEQYF,TGTGCCAGCAGTCCCCGCGGGGTTGGATCCTACGAGCAGTACTTC
-,TRBV3-1,TRBJ1-1,TRBD1,CASSARTGGTEAFF,TGTGCCAGCAGCGCCCGGACAGGAGGGACTGAAGCTTTCTTT
few,TRBV12-3/TRBV12-4,TRBJ2-3,TRBD2,CASSSTAGGVHRADTQYF,TGTGCCAGCAGTTCAACAGCGGGAGGGGTCCACCGGGCAGATACGCAGTATTTT
once,TRBV19,TRBJ2-1,-,CASSASRGSYNEQFF,TGTGCCAGTAGTGCTTCTCGAGGGTCCTACAATGAGCAGTTCTTC
few,TRBV24-1,TRBJ2-1,TRBD2,CATSGSGVTQQFF,TGTGCCACCAGTGGGAGCGGGGTGACTCAGCAGTTCTTC
many,TRBV5-1,TRBJ1-5,-,CASSLDGQPQHF,TGTGCCAGCAGCTTAGATGGTCAGCCCCAGCATTTT
many,TRBV24-1,TRBJ2-3,-,CATLGTYTDTQYF,TGTGCCACACTGGGGACTTACACAGATACGCAGTATTTT
-,TRBV5-1,TRBJ2-7,TRBD1,CASSGWTGDYGEQYF,TGCGCCAGCAGCGGATGGACAGGCGACTACGGCGAGCAGTACTTC
few,TRBV7-9,TRBJ1-2,-,CASSFEQGVSYGYTF,TGTGCCAGCAGCTTCGAACAGGGAGTCTCCTATGGCTACACCTTC
-,TRBV12-3/TRBV12-4,TRBJ2-5,TRBD1,CASSRGHGQGGKGNQETQYF,TGTGCCAGCAGCAGAGGTCACGGACAGGGTGGAAAAGGCAACCAAGAGACCCAGTACTTC
many,TRBV5-1,TRBJ1-5,-,CASSLGDENQPQHF,TGCGCCAGCAGCTTGGGTGACGAAAATCAGCCCCAGCATTTT
-,TRBV9,TRBJ2-1,-,CASSVGSGSGNEQFF,TGTGCCAGCAGCGTAGGTTCGGGATCCGGCAATGAGCAGTTCTTC
few,TRBV12-3/TRBV12-4,TRBJ2-5,-,CASSLEARGKETQYF,TGTGCCAGCAGTTTGGAGGCCAGAGGGAAAGAGACCCAGTACTTC
-,TRBV2,TRBJ2-2,-,CASSEQGNGELFF,TGTGCCAGCAGTGAACAGGGAAACGGGGAGCTGTTTTTT
-,TRBV5-5,TRBJ2-7,TRBD1,CASKGQGYEQYF,TGTGCCAGCAAGGGACAGGGGTACGAGCAGTACTTC
few,TRBV3-1,TRBJ2-5,TRBD2,CASSGLAGGPLPRQETQYF,TGTGCCAGCAGTGGACTAGCGGGAGGGCCTTTACCGAGGCAAGAGACCCAGTACTTC
-,TRBV4-2,TRBJ2-4,-,CASSQDLAKNIQYF,TGTGCCAGCAGCCAAGATCTAGCCAAAAACATTCAGTACTTC
-,TRBV12-3/TRBV12-4,TRBJ2-7,TRBD2,CASSFLGTGGYEQYF,TGTGCCAGCAGTTTCCTCGGGACGGGGGGGTACGAGCAGTACTTC
-,TRBV4-1,TRBJ2-5,TRBD2,CASSQSPGLAGEETQYF,TGCGCCAGCAGCCAATCCCCGGGACTAGCGGGAGAAGAGACCCAGTACTTC
few,TRBV5-1,TRBJ2-5,TRBD1,CASSRTGAQETQYF,TGCGCCAGCAGCCGGACAGGGGCCCAAGAGACCCAGTACTTC
-,TRBV4-1,TRBJ2-4,TRBD1,CASSRDRGQAKNIQYF,TGCGCCAGCAGCCGCGACAGGGGTCAAGCCAAAAACATTCAGTACTTC
-,TRBV7-9,TRBJ2-7,-,CASAEVPYEQYF,TGTGCCAGCGCGGAGGTACCCTACGAGCAGTACTTC
few,TRBV5-1,TRBJ2-1,TRBD2,CASSLAPGLALNEQFF,TGCGCCAGCAGCTTGGCCCCGGGACTAGCGCTTAATGAGCAGTTCTTC
-,TRBV5-1,TRBJ2-2,TRBD2,CASSLVKLAARNTGELFF,TGCGCCAGCAGCTTAGTTAAACTAGCGGCCCGTAACACCGGGGAGCTGTTTTTT
-,TRBV20-1,TRBJ2-7,-,CSARDGREFYEQYF,TGCAGTGCTAGAGATGGTCGGGAGTTTTACGAGCAGTACTTC
-,TRBV5-1,TRBJ2-1,TRBD2,CASSLEASGKSALNEQFF,TGCGCCAGCAGCTTGGAGGCTAGCGGGAAGAGCGCACTCAATGAGCAGTTCTTC
few,TRBV5-1,TRBJ2-1,TRBD2,CASSSLAGVRSYNEQFF,TGCGCCAGCAGCTCGCTAGCGGGAGTGAGATCCTACAATGAGCAGTTCTTC
-,TRBV5-6,TRBJ1-5,-,CASSFGGTVRQPQHF,TGTGCCAGCAGCTTTGGGGGCACCGTTCGGCAGCCCCAGCATTTT
many,TRBV10-3,TRBJ2-3,-,CAISEGRRYTDTQYF,TGTGCCATCAGTGAGGGAAGGAGATACACAGATACGCAGTATTTT
-,TRBV12-3/TRBV12-4,TRBJ1-2,-,CASSFRALGYGYTF,TGTGCCAGCAGTTTCCGAGCGTTAGGATATGGCTACACCTTC
few,TRBV2,TRBJ2-2,-,CASSDGGLGTGELFF,TGTGCCAGCAGTGATGGGGGGCTGGGTACCGGGGAGCTGTTTTTT
many,TRBV20-1,TRBJ2-1,TRBD2,CSARDAGGVYNEQFF,TGCAGTGCTAGAGATGCGGGAGGGGTCTACAATGAGCAGTTCTTC
-,TRBV3-1,TRBJ2-3,-,CASSTTGTRGDTQYF,TGTGCCAGCAGCACCACAGGGACCCGCGGAGATACGCAGTATTTT
-,TRBV2,TRBJ2-3,TRBD2,CASIEVGLEVADTQYF,TGTGCCAGCATTGAAGTTGGACTAGAGGTGGCCGATACGCAGTATTTT
few,TRBV7-9,TRBJ1-1,TRBD1,CASSIGQGEAFF,TGTGCCAGCAGCATAGGACAGGGTGAAGCTTTCTTT
many,TRBV27,TRBJ2-2,-,CASSLVAGELFF,TGCGCCAGCAGCTTGGTAGCCGGGGAGCTGTTTTTT
few,TRBV27,TRBJ2-2,-,CASSLSSIAGELFF,TGTGCCAGCAGTTTATCGAGTATCGCCGGGGAGCTGTTTTTT
-,TRBV5-1,TRBJ1-1,TRBD1,CASDTGQGLEAFF,TGCGCCAGCGATACAGGACAGGGCCTTGAAGCTTTCTTT
-,TRBV12-3/TRBV12-4,TRBJ2-7,TRBD1,CASTVVQGEYF,TGTGCCAGCACCGTGGTACAGGGGGAGTACTTC
few,TRBV5-1,TRBJ1-2,-,CASRAAHYGYTF,TGCGCCAGCAGAGCAGCACACTATGGCTACACCTTC
many,TRBV20-1,TRBJ2-1,-,CSASSTGRANNEQFF,TGCAGTGCTAGTTCCACGGGGCGGGCGAACAATGAGCAGTTCTTC
-,TRBV12-3/TRBV12-4,TRBJ2-5,-,CASSLWAVQETQYF,TGTGCCAGCAGTTTATGGGCTGTTCAAGAGACCCAGTACTTC
few,TRBV25-1,TRBJ1-1,-,CASSAYRDAFF,TGTGCCAGCAGTGCCTACAGGGACGCTTTCTTT
-,TRBV20-1,TRBJ2-3,-,CSASMRSWRDTQYF,TGCAGTGCTAGTATGAGGTCATGGAGAGATACGCAGTATTTT
-,TRBV11-3,TRBJ1-1,-,CASSLEGLGTEAFF,TGTGCCAGCAGCTTGGAAGGGCTGGGGACTGAAGCTTTCTTT
-,TRBV11-1,TRBJ1-1,-,CASSSQGGVPENTEAFF,TGTGCCAGCAGCTCACAAGGGGGGGTGCCGGAGAACACTGAAGCTTTCTTT